A selection of T cell receptor beta chains follows, all from one sample in a study of T cells in Graves' hyperthyroidism and ophthalmopathy. TCRdb re-called the multiplex PCR reads through MiXCR, storing one row per CDR3 protein. The sample yields 450,000 to 550,000 distinct CDR3 sequences, less than 25% seen once. Input material: blood. The receptors here all came from a woman under 40 with Graves' ophthalmopathy. Both conserved end residues are trimmed from each CDR3.

length: 11; V: TRBV30; J: TRBJ1-5; CDR3: AWSVKSNQPQH
length: 13; V: TRBV2; J: TRBJ2-5; CDR3: ASRGGSQLQETQY
length: 14; V: TRBV11-1; J: TRBJ2-7; CDR3: ASSPRTGGGSYEQY
length: 14; V: TRBV15; J: TRBJ2-7; CDR3: ATSSPPGSTTYEQY
length: 14; V: TRBV2; J: TRBJ1-5; CDR3: ASSDSRGPTNQPQH
length: 12; V: TRBV7-3; J: TRBJ2-2; CDR3: ASGVGASTGELF
length: 13; V: TRBV6-5; J: TRBJ2-2; CDR3: ASSYGSTNTGELF
length: 12; V: TRBV18; J: TRBJ1-3; CDR3: ASSGSKSGNTIY
length: 12; V: TRBV20-1; J: TRBJ2-5; CDR3: SARDGGGAETQY
length: 11; V: TRBV20-1; J: TRBJ1-1; CDR3: SARVRWNTEAF
length: 10; V: TRBV29-1; J: TRBJ1-1; CDR3: SVGDREAEAF
length: 11; V: TRBV12-3/TRBV12-4; J: TRBJ1-2; CDR3: ASSLGGSDGYT
length: 13; V: TRBV4-2; J: TRBJ1-2; CDR3: ASSQEAGGRYGYT
length: 13; V: TRBV3-1; J: TRBJ1-2; CDR3: ASSHTGGGNYGYT
length: 11; V: TRBV6-2/TRBV6-3; J: TRBJ1-2; CDR3: ASSLGGDNGYT
length: 15; V: TRBV20-1; J: TRBJ2-2; CDR3: SARDRTDLGITGELF
length: 12; V: TRBV28; J: TRBJ1-5; CDR3: ASLRGGGDQPQH
length: 12; V: TRBV10-2; J: TRBJ1-5; CDR3: ASRTADSNQPQH
length: 12; V: TRBV15; J: TRBJ2-7; CDR3: ATSRDPKSDEQY
length: 12; V: TRBV20-1; J: TRBJ2-7; CDR3: SASLTSGHYEQY
length: 14; V: TRBV4-2; J: TRBJ2-5; CDR3: ASSQPSFGLQETQY
length: 13; V: TRBV11-3; J: TRBJ1-1; CDR3: ASSLDHERNTEAF
length: 12; V: TRBV6-5; J: TRBJ2-5; CDR3: ASSPRTGKETQY
length: 14; V: TRBV28; J: TRBJ1-2; CDR3: ASSSQMGQAFYGYT
length: 11; V: TRBV20-1; J: TRBJ2-5; CDR3: SARGVPAATQY
length: 10; V: TRBV30; J: TRBJ1-3; CDR3: AWRGSGNTIY
length: 10; V: TRBV7-8; J: TRBJ1-1; CDR3: ASSPGTLKAF
length: 15; V: TRBV12-5; J: TRBJ2-2; CDR3: ASGLVLGQGITGELF
length: 11; V: TRBV5-1; J: TRBJ2-7; CDR3: ASSWEFFYEQY
length: 8; V: TRBV7-9; J: TRBJ1-1; CDR3: ASSLQGAF
length: 13; V: TRBV20-1; J: TRBJ2-5; CDR3: SASGLAGIQETQY
length: 11; V: TRBV2; J: TRBJ2-7; CDR3: ASSVDRPYEQY
length: 11; V: TRBV28; J: TRBJ2-2; CDR3: ASGEGRTGELF
length: 12; V: TRBV10-2; J: TRBJ1-1; CDR3: ASSGDRWNTEAF
length: 13; V: TRBV7-9; J: TRBJ1-1; CDR3: ASSLAGQGDAEAF
length: 12; V: TRBV5-1; J: TRBJ1-1; CDR3: ASREGTEKTEAF
length: 12; V: TRBV12-5; J: TRBJ2-7; CDR3: ASGSGHPTYEQY
length: 12; V: TRBV7-3; J: TRBJ2-5; CDR3: ASSLSGDRETQY
length: 12; V: TRBV12-3/TRBV12-4; J: TRBJ1-1; CDR3: ASSPTGMNTEAF
length: 14; V: TRBV11-2; J: TRBJ2-7; CDR3: ASSSILAVPSYEQY
length: 12; V: TRBV19; J: TRBJ2-5; CDR3: ASSEQGPKETQY
length: 12; V: TRBV11-2; J: TRBJ2-6; CDR3: ASSAISGANVLT
length: 11; V: TRBV12-3/TRBV12-4; J: TRBJ1-1; CDR3: ASSSKGFAEAF
length: 13; V: TRBV5-1; J: TRBJ1-3; CDR3: ASSNSLHSGNTIY
length: 12; V: TRBV20-1; J: TRBJ2-6; CDR3: SAQTGSGANVLT
length: 13; V: TRBV6-1; J: TRBJ2-1; CDR3: ASSEGSGRYNEQF
length: 11; V: TRBV28; J: TRBJ2-5; CDR3: ASRVGVGKTQY